This record concerns one T cell receptor beta chain sequence. Its target is unknown. The V gene end was trimmed by 2 bases and the J gene end by 6 bases; junction bases not matched to a gene: 6. Per germline, CDR1 ENHRY and CDR2 SYGVKD. This CDR3 contains 14 residues. Regions amplified from RNA transcripts were the TCR beta CDR3 regions. Primed by the HTBI set, a first-round RT-PCR was run on the TCR CDR3. TCRdb analysed the multiplex PCR reads with MiXCR anew, one entry per CDR3 protein. There are about 570,000 distinct CDR3 sequences in the sample; 46% occur only once, and roughly 20% lies in the top ten. This record belongs to a study of T cells in Graves' hyperthyroidism and ophthalmopathy. Broader study findings: Clonotypes that were expanded in thyroid above 0.001 mostly appeared in blood too. It was a median roughly 6.5 months before onset that the model predicted ophthalmopathy.

Not enrolled were patients with uncontrolled infection, other autoimmune disease, pregnancy or lactation. For the diagnoses, clinical symptoms, serum thyroxine and TRAb, thyroid ultrasound and orbital computed tomography were used. J is TRBJ2-7 and V is TRBV10-3; 8 positions agree with TRBD1. The sequence came from an adult woman with Graves' disease, either hyperthyroidism or ophthalmopathy (not recorded which). The sample was peripheral blood or thyroid tissue (not recorded which). This CDR3 is CAISEVDRGGEQYF. In DNA, the CDR3 is TGTGCCATCAGTGAGGTTGACAGGGGAGGCGAGCAGTACTTC.